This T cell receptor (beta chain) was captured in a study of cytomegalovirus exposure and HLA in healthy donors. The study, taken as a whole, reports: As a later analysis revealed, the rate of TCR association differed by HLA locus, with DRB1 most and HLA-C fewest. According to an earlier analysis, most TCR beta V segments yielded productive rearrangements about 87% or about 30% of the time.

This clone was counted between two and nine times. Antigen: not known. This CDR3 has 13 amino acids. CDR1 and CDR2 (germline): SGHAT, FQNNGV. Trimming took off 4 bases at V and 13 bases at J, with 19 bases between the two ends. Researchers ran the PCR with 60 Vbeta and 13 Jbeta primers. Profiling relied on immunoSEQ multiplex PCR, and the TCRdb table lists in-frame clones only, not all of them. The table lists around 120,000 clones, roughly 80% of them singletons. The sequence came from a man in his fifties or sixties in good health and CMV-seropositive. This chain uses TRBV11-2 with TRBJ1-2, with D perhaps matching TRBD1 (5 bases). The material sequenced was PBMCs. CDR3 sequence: CASSSSLGRDSTF. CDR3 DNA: TGTGCCAGCAGCTCCTCTCTGGGCAGGGATTCCACCTTC.